This TCR beta chain originates from a study of T-cell memory formation after mild COVID-19. Study information: TCR clusters showed largely donor specificity. Study findings and constraints: Whereas later expanders leaned CD4+, clones contracting day 15 to 85 showed a balanced CD4/CD8 makeup. Clones that contracted clustered mainly in CM and EM if CD4+ and in EMRA if CD8+.

Between the trimmed V and J ends, which lost 5 bases and 4 bases, there was a span of 12 bases. The germline gives CDR1 SGHTA, CDR2 FQGNSA. The CDR3 sequence is 15 residues long. UMIs and sample barcodes were carried by the TCR alpha and TCR beta cDNA libraries that 5'RACE produced using constant-segment primers. From the 5' RACE reads, TCRdb called clonotypes with MiXCR, one entry per CDR3 protein. The sample holds some 280,000 distinct CDR3 sequences, around 15% seen once. As regards this clonotype: What it binds is not known.

This TCR came from a man between 18 and 35 years old who had mild COVID-19 (a few samples of this study predate the infection). Cell type and time point are not known. The chain carries TRBV7-2 and TRBJ2-6; unclear D gene. Sequencing was performed on PBMCs or a T cell subset sorted from them (not recorded which). The CDR3 sequence: CASSIFPPGANVLTF. The CDR3 region has the DNA TGTGCCAGCAGCATCTTTCCCCCCGGGGCCAACGTCCTGACTTTC.